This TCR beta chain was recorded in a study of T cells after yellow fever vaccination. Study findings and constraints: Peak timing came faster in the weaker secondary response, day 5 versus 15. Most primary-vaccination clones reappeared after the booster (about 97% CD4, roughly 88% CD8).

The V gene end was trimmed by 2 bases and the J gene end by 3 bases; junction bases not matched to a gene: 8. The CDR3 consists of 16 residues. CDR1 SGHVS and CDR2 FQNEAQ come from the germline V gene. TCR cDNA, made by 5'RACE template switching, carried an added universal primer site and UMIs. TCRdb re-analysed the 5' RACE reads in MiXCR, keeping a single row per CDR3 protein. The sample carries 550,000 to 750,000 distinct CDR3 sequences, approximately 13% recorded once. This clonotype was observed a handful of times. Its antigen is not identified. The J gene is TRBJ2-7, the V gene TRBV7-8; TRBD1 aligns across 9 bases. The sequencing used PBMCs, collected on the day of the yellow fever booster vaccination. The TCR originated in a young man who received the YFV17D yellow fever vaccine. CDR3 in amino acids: CASSLRESDRGYEQYF. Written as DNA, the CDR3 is TGTGCCAGCAGCTTAAGGGAGTCGGACAGGGGCTACGAGCAGTACTTC.